These 13 T cell receptor beta chains were all obtained from the same sample, sequenced in a study of blood T cell repertoires in COVID-19. Sequencing used immunoSEQ multiplex PCR; TCRdb keeps in-frame clones, though not all of them. The table records 70,000 or so clones, 90% of them present only once. The sequenced sample was peripheral blood. The receptors derive from an elderly woman with active COVID-19.

The genes are TRBV4-3 and TRBJ2-3; 8 bases are a match to TRBD1. CDR3 length: 17 amino acids. Trimming at V came to 1 base and at J to 3 bases, leaving 9 bases not matched to a gene. CDR1 is LGHNA, CDR2 YSLEER, per germline. CDR3 residues: CASSQGRAGGATDTQYF. CDR3 nucleotide sequence: TGCGCCAGCAGCCAAGGAAGGGCAGGGGGCGCGACAGATACGCAGTATTTT.

The chain couples TRBV5-1 to TRBJ2-1; 7 nucleotides agree with TRBD1. Germline V gene sequence: CDR1 SGHRS, CDR2 YFSETQ. The CDR3 runs 15 residues. V lost 2 bases and J lost 10; bases outside the gene matches: 12. In nucleotides, the CDR3 is TGCGCCAGCAGCTTAGACAGGGTCCGAATGGGGGAGCAGTTCTTC. It specifies CASSLDRVRMGEQFF.

CDR3 sequence: CASSPVTSGLGELFF. CDR3 DNA sequence: TGTGCCAGCTCACCAGTGACTAGCGGTCTCGGGGAGCTGTTTTTT. This chain links TRBV18 with TRBJ2-2; TRBD2 matches at 9 bases. J gave up 7 bases and V 2 bases, and 5 bases lay outside the gene matches. Germline CDR1 reads KGHSH; CDR2 reads LQKENI. The CDR3 spans 15 residues.

As to this clone: Other DNA sequences in the same sample also yield this CDR3. The rearrangement uses TRBV10-3 and TRBJ1-5, with D possibly being TRBD1 (6 bases). The CDR3 runs 14 residues. The V and J ends lost 5 bases and 4 bases respectively, with 12 bases between them. The germline V gene has CDR1 ENHRY and CDR2 SYGVKD. CDR3 sequence: CAISQQGFNQPQHF. The CDR3 DNA sequence: TGTGCCATCAGTCAACAGGGTTTTAATCAGCCCCAGCATTTT.

This chain uses TRBV7-3 with TRBJ1-6; D call uncertain. The CDR3 totals 13 residues. Germline values: CDR1 SGHTA, CDR2 FQGTGA. Between the trimmed V and J ends, which lost 2 bases and 7 bases, there was a span of 6 bases. CDR3: CASSLDRNSPLHF. DNA of the CDR3: TGTGCCAGCAGCTTAGATAGAAATTCACCCCTCCACTTT.

The chain uses TRBV5-6 and TRBJ1-6, with TRBD1 identical over 9 bases. From germline, CDR1 is SGHDT and CDR2 YYEEEE. The CDR3 loop spans 13 amino acids. With V trimmed by 4 bases and J by 14 bases, 7 bases remained unmatched. CDR3 DNA: TGTGCCAGCAGCCCGGGACAGGGCAGGACCCTCCACTTT. Translating gives CASSPGQGRTLHF.

The rearrangement uses TRBV18 and TRBJ1-2; TRBD1 might be the D (6 bases). The germline V gene encodes CDR1 KGHSH and CDR2 LQKENI. The CDR3 is made up of 13 amino acids. Between the trimmed V and J ends, which lost 5 bases and 4 bases, there was a span of 11 bases. CDR3 in DNA: TGTGCCAGCTCAACGTTACAGGGCTATGGCTACACCTTC. Its translation: CASSTLQGYGYTF.

J is TRBJ1-1 and V is TRBV10-3; 7 bases map to TRBD1. The CDR3 has 12 residues. The V gene end was trimmed by 4 bases and the J gene end by 13 bases; junction bases not matched to a gene: 9. Germline CDR1 reads ENHRY; CDR2 reads SYGVKD. CDR3 sequence reads: CAISGIGTAIFF. In DNA, the CDR3 is TGTGCCATCAGTGGTATAGGGACAGCGATTTTCTTT.

This sequence joins TRBV24-1 and TRBJ2-5; 7 bases line up with TRBD1. CDR1 is KGHDR and CDR2 is SFDVKD in the germline V gene. J lost 0 bases, V lost 4 bases, and 4 bases had no gene match. The CDR3 runs 15 residues. The CDR3 bases are TGTGCCACCAGTGAACCACAGGGGAACCAAGAGACCCAGTACTTC. Its translation is CATSEPQGNQETQYF.

V and J are TRBV20-1 and TRBJ2-1, with D unresolved. The CDR3 spans 11 residues. CDR1 and CDR2 from the germline V gene are DFQATT and SNEGSKA (reference sequence). Trimming left V 0 bases short and J 10 bases short, with 7 bases between. This CDR3 is CSARDSGEQFF. As DNA, the CDR3 is TGCAGTGCTAGAGATTCCGGGGAGCAGTTCTTC.

The chain uses TRBV5-1 and TRBJ2-3; D is perhaps TRBD2 (5 bases). Germline values: CDR1 SGHRS, CDR2 YFSETQ. The CDR3 is made up of 16 amino acids. With 0 bases removed from V and 0 bases from J, the gap between germline ends came to 11 bases. DNA of the CDR3: TGCGCCAGCAGCTTGGGGGGAGACCCTAGCACAGATACGCAGTATTTT. Its protein product is CASSLGGDPSTDTQYF.

This clone has more than one count but fewer than ten. This rearrangement joins TRBV12-3 or TRBV12-4 to TRBJ1-1; the D gene is possibly TRBD1 (5 bases). The V and J ends lost 8 bases and 4 bases respectively, with 14 bases between them. The CDR3 length is 13 residues. The CDR3 nucleotides are TGTGCCAGCGGGCAGGGATATATCACTGAAGCTTTCTTT. Protein: CASGQGYITEAFF.

This clone was seen once. V is TRBV29-1 and J is TRBJ2-2; D unresolved. Germline V CDR1 and CDR2: SQVTM, ANQGSEA. There are 13 residues in the CDR3. The V and J ends lost 4 bases and 2 bases respectively, with 8 bases between them. The CDR3 reads CSVVGQNTGELFF. CDR3 DNA: TGCAGCGTTGTTGGCCAAAACACCGGGGAGCTGTTTTTT.